The rows below give T cell receptor beta chains drawn from one sample of a study of neurological immune-mediated disorders. TCRdb reanalysed the 5' RACE reads using MiXCR and keeps one entry per CDR3 protein. Altogether tens of thousands of distinct CDR3 sequences are present, under 9.5% being singletons, with the ten largest covering 4% to 5.5%. Sequenced: PBMCs. The receptor source for this set is a woman between 35 and 50 years old in good health. The CDR3 runs from the conserved cysteine through the conserved F or W.

v_call	cdr3_aa
TRBV14	CASSQSVGCCLDLTAQGGELFF
TRBV12-3/TRBV12-4	CASRSGDSYNEQFF
TRBV7-2	CASSLMGTDSPLHF
TRBV3-1	CASSQRDTQETQYF
TRBV30	CAWSRQGSQPQHF
TRBV11-2	CASSLTHQGPGLDYGYTF
TRBV7-9	CASSAQGSLNYGYTF
TRBV10-1	CASSVNRDGPEAFF
TRBV5-1	CATGGGDGANVLTF
TRBV5-5	CASTGSWEEADTQYF
TRBV5-1	CASSVQTSMNTEAFF
TRBV5-1	CASSPGGSTDTQYF
TRBV6-5	CASSYEGGNQPQHF
TRBV18	CASSPGQGRTDTQYF
TRBV18	CASSPPGTGLHNEQFF
TRBV10-3	CAISESNGPANYGYTF
TRBV4-1	CASSQDSDSNYGYTF
TRBV20-1	CSAKDQAGELFF
TRBV3-1	CASSQERAGSRTEAFF
TRBV7-9	CASSLGEIYGYTF
TRBV18	CASADLTGETQYF
TRBV20-1	CSARDPVENQPQHF
TRBV5-1	CASSLAGVASPLHF
TRBV14	CASSTLLSGGVGEQFF
TRBV3-1	CASSQGLEDRADQPQHF
TRBV29-1	CSHRDRGMNTEAFF
TRBV30	CASQAGRQELFF
TRBV5-1	CASSLSSANNEQFF
TRBV9	CASSVVIDNTEAFF
TRBV28	CASNSLPETQYF
TRBV6-5	CASSPGFLNTEAFF
TRBV6-4	CASSDQVGGADTQYF
TRBV5-4	CASSLVTGLAGSQYF
TRBV6-1	CASSGGAWNQPQHF
TRBV6-5	CASSKGLAGGGKNIQYF
TRBV3-1	CASSQLAGGPNEQFF
TRBV28	CASSLTGKNTDTQYF
TRBV7-2	CASSLYYGTGGSETQYF
TRBV2	CAISDGGEAEAFF
TRBV18	CASSLRDRGQADTQYF
TRBV12-3/TRBV12-4	CASSSGGYEQYF
TRBV20-1	CSARGQENQPQHF
TRBV29-1	CSVVGRESNYGYTF
TRBV7-3	CASSLLGAMNTEAFF
TRBV9	CASSGDPNQPQHF
TRBV20-1	CSARDQWASTSSYNEQFF
TRBV7-3	CASSPLGGSATEAFF
TRBV28	CASSFRWGQEEKLFF
TRBV7-9	CASSTSYEQYF
TRBV5-1	CASSLESGGWSDTQYF
TRBV12-3/TRBV12-4	CASSTENYGYTF
TRBV12-3/TRBV12-4	CASSFKTTGGINEQFF
TRBV12-3/TRBV12-4	CASSPGTENTGELFF